This T cell receptor (beta chain) was captured by sequencing in a study of T cell responses to AZD1222 COVID-19 vaccine (dated by TCRdb to the early 2020s). A note on the overall study: AZD1222 recipients with second doses at about 4 weeks or about 12 weeks were pooled, because spike-specific TCR depth and breadth did not differ between schedules. TCR sequencing was performed for some 250 trial participants, of whom 207 were given two doses of AZD1222 and approximately 26 were given two doses of MenACWY control vaccine. Trial participants were enrolled by age into subgroups of 18-55, 56-69 and 70-plus years, and about 150, 27 and 61 TCR-sequenced participants, respectively, were included in these subgroups. The full study reports these points: CD4 TCRs associated with the vaccine covered the entire spike protein, and the dominant responses were in regions 160-218 and 743-854. The 56-69-year group was small, and its depth increase did not reach significance, likely because of low power. Reportedly, almost half of the unique spike-specific TCRs recognized epitopes lying outside the regions that are mutated in the B.1.351 and B.1.1.7 variants. After two AZD1222 doses, spike-specific TCR breadth and depth were significantly higher than at day 0 and than in MenACWY recipients. Conclusions about previously exposed vaccinees are limited, since just 5 or 6 AZD1222 recipients were seropositive for SARS-CoV-2 at baseline. Participants were mostly white British and included more females than males, and it was suggested by the authors that clonal diversity may have been underestimated. Because no day 14 peak-response samples were available, repertoires were characterized only after the peak T cell response.

CDR1 is given as MDHEN and CDR2 as SYDVKM, both from the germline V gene. From the cysteine up to the phenylalanine, the CDR3 has a length of 15 residues. The CDR3 DNA has 45 bases and is translated from base 1. V and J are truncated by 4 bases and 1 base respectively, leaving an intervening sequence of 10 bases. The CDR3 regions of human TCRbeta chains were analyzed by immunosequencing. Turning to the authors' computational methods: TCRs in the repertoires were compared against a reference library of SARS-CoV-2-specific TCRs that had been generated with the MIRA antigen-specificity platform. Breadth was defined as the fraction of unique TCRs that were SARS-CoV-2-associated. Depth was defined as the fraction of total T cells that were SARS-CoV-2-associated. Using the MIRA data, every spike-specific TCR was mapped to the spike region that the TCR reacted to and assigned to either a CD4 or a CD8 class. Log10-transformed breadth and depth values were compared by one-way ANOVA with Sidak's multiple comparisons tests. Entries here come from immuneACCESS through TCRdb and include only in-frame sequences with V and J called. Some clones fail to appear in such tables; in the studies checked, an unresolved V gene covers under half of the shortfall, and the cause of the remainder is unknown. The V and J calls and clone size come from that table; D and trimming were worked out from the DNA. The sample profile shows more than 80,000 clones; 88% of them were found once. The leading ten clones occupy about 6% of the sample.

Comments on this clone: No cognate antigen has been identified for it. There are no base qualities to consult, and no much larger clone falls within one base.

The sample's time point, from its label and the paper: baseline before first vaccination. Vaccinee samples came from UK trials COV001 and COV002, including a single-blind randomized controlled phase 2/3 trial of AZD1222 (ChAdOx1 nCoV-19) in healthy adults. For TCRbeta chain sequencing, PBMC samples were collected from trial participants at day 0 and at day 28 after the second dose. The receptor was isolated from an adult in good health. This specimen was peripheral blood, taken on day 0 of AZD1222 vaccination. The chain uses TRBV28 and TRBJ2-2, with the D gene tentatively TRBD1 or TRBD2, based on 5 matching bases in each. The CDR3 has the sequence CASSSGPLNTGELFF. The DNA sequence is given as TGTGCCAGCAGTTCGGGACCCCTGAACACCGGGGAGCTGTTTTTT.